This TCR beta chain was documented in a study of shared clonotypes between healthy human individuals. Clones were read by immunoSEQ multiplex PCR, and TCRdb kept only the in-frame ones, dropping some. The table shows about 95,000 clones, with roughly two thirds occurring only once. V was pared by 4 bases and J by 5 bases, with 8 bases between. Per germline, CDR1 MDHEN and CDR2 SYDVKM. This CDR3 contains 13 residues. The sequence was collected from a man aged 30 to 39 in good health. The rearrangement uses TRBV28 and TRBJ1-4; weak D call: TRBD1 (6 bases). Sequenced: memory CD8+ T cells sorted from blood. The subset: CD45RO+ cells pooled with CCR7-negative TemRA cells. This CDR3 is CASSWTANEKLFF. The CDR3 bases are TGTGCCAGCAGTTGGACAGCGAATGAAAAACTGTTTTTT.